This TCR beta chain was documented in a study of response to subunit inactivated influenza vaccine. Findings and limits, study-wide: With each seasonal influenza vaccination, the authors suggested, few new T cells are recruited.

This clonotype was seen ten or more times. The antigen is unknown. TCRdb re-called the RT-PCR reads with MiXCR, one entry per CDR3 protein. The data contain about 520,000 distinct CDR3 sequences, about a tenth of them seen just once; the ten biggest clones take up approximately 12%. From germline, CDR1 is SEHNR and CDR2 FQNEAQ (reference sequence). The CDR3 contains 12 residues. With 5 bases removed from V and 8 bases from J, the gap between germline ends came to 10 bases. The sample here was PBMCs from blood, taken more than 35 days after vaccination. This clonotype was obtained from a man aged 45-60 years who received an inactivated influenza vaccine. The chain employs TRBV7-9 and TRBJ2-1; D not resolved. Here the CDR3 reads CASSILGYEQFF. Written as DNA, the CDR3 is TGTGCCAGCAGCATCCTAGGGTATGAGCAGTTCTTC.